Each of the 14 T cell receptor beta chains below was sequenced from the same sample in a study of cytomegalovirus exposure and HLA in healthy donors. PCR employed 60 Vbeta and 13 Jbeta primers. Profiling relied on immunoSEQ multiplex PCR, and the TCRdb table lists in-frame clones only, not all of them. The sample shows fewer than 200,000 clones, roughly 8.7% of them seen only once. The sequenced sample consisted of PBMCs. The receptor source for this set is a woman aged 25 to 39 in good health and CMV-seropositive.

V usage is TRBV19 and J usage is TRBJ1-1; D is undetermined. Germline-derived CDR1 and CDR2 are LNHDA and SQIVND (reference sequence). Trimming left V 10 bases short and J 1 base short, with 16 bases between. The CDR3 length is 14 residues. Here the CDR3 DNA reads TGTGCCACAAAACTAGACGGATCGAACACTGAAGCTTTCTTT. This sequence encodes CATKLDGSNTEAFF.

This clone was seen only a few times. The V and J genes are TRBV9 and TRBJ1-2; D might be TRBD1 (5 bases). The V and J ends lost 0 bases and 0 bases respectively, with 12 bases between them. The germline V gene has CDR1 SGDLS and CDR2 YYNGEE. The CDR3 spans 16 residues. In DNA form, the CDR3 reads TGTGCCAGCAGCGTAGACGGAGGGGCCTCTAACTATGGCTACACCTTC. As protein: CASSVDGGASNYGYTF.

The chain uses TRBV9 and TRBJ2-1; TRBD1 matches 9 bases. The CDR3 covers 16 residues. V lost 6 bases and J lost 4; bases outside the gene matches: 11. Germline loops: CDR1 SGDLS, CDR2 YYNGEE. The DNA for the CDR3 is TGTGCCAGCACCCCGTGGACAGGGGTATCGTACAATGAGCAGTTCTTC. This codes for CASTPWTGVSYNEQFF.

This chain uses TRBV7-8 with TRBJ2-5, with TRBD2 matching 8 bases. The J segment lost 2 bases and the V segment lost 8 bases, leaving 10 bases of the junction unmatched. This CDR3 is built from 15 residues. Germline CDR1 SGHVS, CDR2 FQNEAQ. DNA of the CDR3: TGTGCCAGCCTACGCGGGAGGACGGGTCAAGAGACCCAGTACTTC. Its translation: CASLRGRTGQETQYF.

V usage is TRBV6-5 and J usage is TRBJ2-7, with TRBD2 as a possible D gene (5 bases). Germline CDR1 is MNHEY and CDR2 is SVGAGI. Trimming removed 5 bases from V and 0 bases from J, with 11 bases in between. There are 14 residues in the CDR3. In DNA form, the CDR3 reads TGTGCCAGCAGTCAAATACTAGGCTCCTACGAGCAGTACTTC. Protein sequence: CASSQILGSYEQYF.

The chain is built from TRBV18 and TRBJ1-1, with D possibly matching TRBD1 (5 bases). The CDR3 runs 13 residues. In germline, CDR1 is KGHSH, CDR2 LQKENI. Trimming left V 4 bases short and J 5 bases short, with 11 bases between. As DNA, the CDR3 is TGTGCCAGCTCACGGCAGGGAGGGACTGAAGCTTTCTTT. Translating it yields CASSRQGGTEAFF.

This clone turned up a few times. V and J are TRBV6-6 and TRBJ2-7, with D unresolved. This CDR3 spans 16 amino acids. V was shortened by 3 bases and J by 0 bases, with 15 bases between the two germline ends. The V gene's germline CDR1 is MNHNY and CDR2 SVGAGI (reference sequence). The chain's CDR3 is CASSYSSLESSYEQYF. DNA of the CDR3: TGTGCCAGCAGTTATTCAAGCCTGGAGAGCTCCTACGAGCAGTACTTC.

About this clone itself: The junction departs from the called germline gene at one end, perhaps through a read error. Other DNA sequences in this specimen translate into the identical CDR3. The chain employs TRBV29-1 and TRBJ2-7, with 7 nucleotides matching TRBD1. The CDR3 has 17 residues. Germline V gives CDR1 SQVTM, CDR2 ANQGSEA. In DNA, the CDR3 is TGTAGCGCGGTCGCCGAGACAGGGAAGGTTGTCGCCTACGAGCAGTACTTC. Translated: CSAVAETGKVVAYEQYF.

The chain uses TRBV6-1 and TRBJ2-1, with a weak D call TRBD2 (6 bases). This CDR3 has 15 residues. V dropped 8 bases and J dropped 8 bases, with 22 bases sitting between them. Germline V CDR1 and CDR2: MNHNS, SASEGT. The CDR3 reads CASGPRRALLYEQFF. The CDR3 DNA is TGTGCCAGCGGACCCCGGAGGGCCCTGCTGTATGAGCAGTTCTTC.

The chain recombines TRBV5-1 with TRBJ2-5, with 10 bases matching TRBD2. Germline V gives CDR1 SGHRS, CDR2 YFSETQ. The CDR3 spans 16 residues. The V and J ends lost 6 bases and 4 bases, in that order; junction bases with no gene match: 12. CDR3 region: CASTRASGSSIETQYF. The CDR3 bases are TGCGCCAGCACTAGGGCTAGCGGGAGTTCTATAGAGACCCAGTACTTC. Supplemented by reference TRBV5-1 and TRBJ2-5, the full variable domain reads KAGVTQTPRYLIKTRGQQVTLSCSPISGHRSVSWYQQTPGQGLQFLFEYFSETQRNKGNFPGRFSGRQFSNSRSEMNVSTLELGDSALYLCASTRASGSSIETQYFGPGTRLLVL.

The chain joins TRBV5-6 to TRBJ1-3; D gene ambiguous. Trimming stripped 5 bases from V and 0 bases from J, with 9 bases between. Germline CDR1 is SGHDT and CDR2 is YYEEEE. This CDR3 has 14 amino acids. The CDR3, as DNA: TGTGCCAGCAGGGAGACGGGCTCTGGAAACACCATATATTTT. Translation: CASRETGSGNTIYF.

This clone was counted between two and nine times. The V and J genes are TRBV5-1 and TRBJ1-1, with unresolved D. Per the germline V gene, CDR1 is SGHRS and CDR2 is YFSETQ. Trimming cost V 4 bases and J 1 base, with 14 bases left between them. CDR3 length: 15 residues. Here the CDR3 reads CASSAGIIWNTEAFF. The CDR3, as DNA: TGCGCCAGCAGCGCCGGTATAATATGGAACACTGAAGCTTTCTTT.

The table lists this clone with a few counts. V gene TRBV29-1 combines with J gene TRBJ2-5, with D perhaps matching TRBD1 (5 bases). The CDR3 runs 13 residues. The germline V gene encodes CDR1 SQVTM and CDR2 ANQGSEA. Trimming cost V 7 bases and J 7 bases, with 19 bases left between them. Here the CDR3 reads CSDAQGIRGTQYF. The DNA for the CDR3 is TGCAGCGATGCCCAGGGTATTAGAGGGACCCAGTACTTC.

The rearrangement uses TRBV6-6 and TRBJ2-7, with TRBD2 as a possible D gene (6 bases). The germline CDR1 and CDR2 sequences are MNHNY and SVGAGI (reference sequence). CDR3 size: 13 residues. V was pared by 6 bases and J by 3 bases, with 12 bases between. CDR3 protein: CASRRTINYEQYF. The DNA of the CDR3 is TGTGCCAGCAGGCGGACTATAAACTACGAGCAGTACTTC.